Each of the 19 T cell receptor beta chains below was sequenced from the same sample in a study of blood T cells in healthy people across ages. The authors ran a second PCR of about 7 to 11 cycles using a sample-barcoded 5' primer and a J-beta primer mix. TCRdb reanalysed the 5' RACE reads using MiXCR and keeps one entry per CDR3 protein. The sample includes 590,000 or so distinct CDR3 sequences, less than 35% of them seen just once. Sequencing input: blood. The origin of the receptors is a woman aged 80 or over in good health.

Ten or more counts support this clonotype. This chain joins TRBV12-3 or TRBV12-4 and TRBJ2-5; 8 positions agree with TRBD2. The length of the CDR3 is 15 residues. V lost 5 bases, J lost 4 bases, and 9 bases stayed unmatched. In DNA form, the CDR3 reads TGTGCCAGCAGTGTTAGCGGGATTCCCTCAGAGACCCAGTACTTC. Residues: CASSVSGIPSETQYF.

This clonotype was recorded at least ten times. The chain is built from TRBV29-1 and TRBJ1-2; no clear D. Trimming removed 1 base at V and 1 base at J, with 7 bases between. The CDR3 totals 13 residues. Germline-derived CDR1 and CDR2 are SQVTM and ANQGSEA. CDR3 sequence reads: CSVEGSLNYGYTF. The CDR3 DNA reads as TGCAGCGTTGAAGGGTCTCTTAACTATGGCTACACCTTC. The entire variable domain, with the rest obtained from reference TRBV29-1 and TRBJ1-2, is as follows: SAVISQKPSRDICQRGTSLTIQCQVDSQVTMMFWYRQQPGQSLTLIATANQGSEATYESGFVIDKFPISRPNLTFSTLTVSNMSPEDSSIYLCSVEGSLNYGYTFGSGTRLTVV.

The table lists this clonotype with many counts. The chain combines TRBV28 with TRBJ2-5, with TRBD1 matching over 7 bases. CDR3 length: 13 residues. Trimming removed 5 bases from V and 4 bases from J; junction bases left unmatched: 4. Germline values: CDR1 MDHEN, CDR2 SYDVKM. The CDR3 nucleotides are TGTGCCAGCAGTCAACAGGGGACAGAGACCCAGTACTTC. Its protein product is CASSQQGTETQYF.

This clonotype was recorded at least ten times. The J gene is TRBJ1-1, the V gene TRBV5-1, with D unresolved. Germline CDR1 and CDR2: SGHRS and YFSETQ. This CDR3 has 14 residues. Trimming shortened V by 1 base and J by 3 bases, and 10 bases separated the two germline ends. The CDR3 sequence: CASSLSVRDTEAFF. The CDR3 bases are TGCGCCAGCAGCTTGTCGGTCAGAGACACTGAAGCTTTCTTT.

This clonotype was seen a handful of times. CDR3 nucleotides: TGTGCCAGCTCACCACGTGGGACAGGGGGCACTGAAGCTTTCTTT. Its translation: CASSPRGTGGTEAFF. The rearrangement joins TRBV18 to TRBJ1-1, with 11 bases fitting TRBD1. Trimming cost V 1 base and J 4 bases; bases outside gene matches: 2. CDR1 is KGHSH and CDR2 is LQKENI in the germline V gene. The CDR3 sequence is 15 residues long.

This clonotype was seen ten or more times. The J gene is TRBJ2-5, the V gene TRBV20-1; 7 positions agree with TRBD1. With 4 bases clipped from V and 1 base from J, the junction kept 9 bases outside the gene matches. This CDR3 contains 15 residues. The V gene's germline CDR1 is DFQATT and CDR2 SNEGSKA (reference sequence). In nucleotides, the CDR3 is TGCAGTGCTATTAAGGGACAGACTTTCCAAGAGACCCAGTACTTC. It codes for CSAIKGQTFQETQYF.

This clonotype was counted at least ten times. The J gene is TRBJ1-2, the V gene TRBV3-1; D gene uncertain. The germline gives CDR1 LGHDT, CDR2 YNNKEL (reference sequence). There are 13 residues in the CDR3. V lost 2 bases to trimming and J lost 2 bases, with 6 bases between them. CDR3 residues: CASSQRENYGYTF. CDR3 DNA: TGTGCCAGCAGCCAACGGGAGAACTATGGCTACACCTTC.

This clonotype was seen ten or more times. The chain is built from TRBV29-1 and TRBJ2-3; perhaps TRBD1 as D (6 bases). CDR1 and CDR2 from the germline V gene are SQVTM and ANQGSEA. The CDR3 consists of 13 residues. V lost 6 bases to trimming and J lost 2 bases, with 12 bases between them. The CDR3 is CSVAGTSTDTQYF. The CDR3 DNA reads as TGCAGCGTAGCCGGGACATCCACAGATACGCAGTATTTT.

This clonotype appeared a few times. The chain has TRBV20-1 and TRBJ1-1; weak D call: TRBD1 (5 bases). In germline, CDR1 is DFQATT, CDR2 SNEGSKA (reference sequence). The CDR3 runs to 15 residues. V lost 1 base, J lost 1 base, and 13 bases lay in between. CDR3 DNA sequence: TGCAGTGCTAGAGTAACAGGACTGACGAACACTGAAGCTTTCTTT. As protein: CSARVTGLTNTEAFF.

Comments on this clonotype: Given a much more abundant clone one base away, this may be a read error. The gene calls are TRBV29-1 and TRBJ2-4; D might be TRBD2 (6 bases). V was cut by 3 bases and J by 13 bases, with 16 bases left in between. The CDR3 runs 12 residues. The germline CDR1 and CDR2 sequences are SQVTM and ANQGSEA. The CDR3 DNA reads TGCAGCGTTGAGGAAGGTTGGGGGGAGCAGTACTTC. The encoded protein is CSVEEGWGEQYF.

A word on this clonotype: A read error may produce the germline difference seen at one junction end. V and J are TRBV5-6 and TRBJ2-1; D is uncertain. This CDR3 comprises 13 residues. Germline assignment: CDR1 SGHDT and CDR2 YYEEEE. The CDR3 DNA reads as TGTGCCAGCGGAGAGACGGATCAAGATGAGCAGTTTTTC. As protein: CASGETDQDEQFF.

The chain couples TRBV4-1 to TRBJ2-1; D possibly corresponds to TRBD1 (6 bases). The CDR3 runs to 19 residues. Germline V gives CDR1 MGHRA, CDR2 YSYEKL. V was pared by 0 bases and J by 6 bases, with 24 bases between. The CDR3 is CASSQDLINTGPTLNEQFF. The CDR3 coding sequence is TGCGCCAGCAGCCAAGATCTAATAAATACAGGGCCGACTCTCAATGAGCAGTTCTTC.

Comments on this clonotype: A read error may produce the germline difference seen at one junction end. The J gene is TRBJ1-5, the V gene TRBV25-1; weak D call: TRBD1 (5 bases). Germline-derived CDR1 and CDR2 are MGHDK and SYGVNS. CDR3 length equals 17 residues. CDR3 region: CAGSALGGEDDNQPQHF. CDR3 nucleotides: TGTGCCGGCAGTGCCTTGGGGGGGGAGGACGACAATCAGCCCCAGCATTTT.

Only a few counts were recorded for this clonotype. A much larger clone is a single base away; this may be a read error. The V gene is TRBV20-1, the J gene TRBJ2-7; D gene ambiguous. Trimming stripped 0 bases from V and 3 bases from J, with 15 bases between. Germline values: CDR1 DFQATT, CDR2 SNEGSKA (reference sequence). The CDR3 consists of 15 residues. The CDR3 DNA follows: TGCAGTGCTAGAGATGAAGAGACTCATAACTACGAGCAGTACTTC. Amino acid sequence: CSARDEETHNYEQYF.

The sample holds a few counts of this clonotype. J is TRBJ2-7 and V is TRBV5-1, with TRBD1 matching 8 bases. Per germline, CDR1 SGHRS and CDR2 YFSETQ. Trimming at V came to 1 base and at J to 3 bases, leaving 6 bases not matched to a gene. The CDR3 sequence is 15 residues long. CDR3 loop: CASSLTDRGSYEQYF. The DNA of the CDR3 is TGCGCCAGCAGCTTGACAGACAGGGGCAGCTACGAGCAGTACTTC. Full variable domain (missing parts from reference TRBV5-1 and TRBJ2-7): KAGVTQTPRYLIKTRGQQVTLSCSPISGHRSVSWYQQTPGQGLQFLFEYFSETQRNKGNFPGRFSGRQFSNSRSEMNVSTLELGDSALYLCASSLTDRGSYEQYFGPGTRLTVT.

Concerning this clonotype itself: It is likely a read error, because the conserved phenylalanine at the end of the CDR3 is missing. The V gene is TRBV20-1, the J gene TRBJ1-5; no firm D call. The germline gives CDR1 DFQATT, CDR2 SNEGSKA (reference sequence). The CDR3 spans 10 residues. The CDR3 loop reads CSAANQAQHL. The CDR3 coding sequence is TGCAGTGCTGCGAATCAGGCCCAGCATTTG.

In this sample, this clonotype turned up many times. The rearrangement uses TRBV6-2 or TRBV6-3 and TRBJ2-7, with 10 bases fitting TRBD1. CDR3 length: 14 amino acids. Per germline, CDR1 MNHEY and CDR2 SVGEGT. The ends lost 6 bases at V and 6 bases at J; junction bases unmatched: 8. The CDR3 spells CASSEDRGLTEQYF. The CDR3 DNA reads TGTGCCAGCAGCGAAGACAGGGGGCTGACCGAGCAGTACTTC.

Notes on this clonotype: A single base separates this from a much larger clone, so it may be a read error. The conserved closing phenylalanine or tryptophan is absent in this CDR3, likely reflecting a read error. The V gene is TRBV6-2 or TRBV6-3, the J gene TRBJ1-5; 8 bases are shared with TRBD1. J lost 0 bases, V lost 6 bases, and 7 bases had no gene match. CDR3 length equals 16 residues. In germline, CDR1 is MNHEY, CDR2 SVGEGT. CDR3 residues: CASSGQGSFSNQPQHL. CDR3 DNA: TGTGCCAGCAGCGGACAGGGCTCTTTTAGCAATCAGCCCCAGCATTTG.

The chain uses TRBV5-4 and TRBJ2-5, with 7 bases matching TRBD1. The CDR3 extends over 15 amino acids. CDR1 SGHNT and CDR2 YYREEE come from the germline V gene (reference sequence). V lost 4 bases and J lost 0; bases outside the gene matches: 6. The CDR3 bases are TGTGCCAGCAGCCCTCGACAGGGCGACCAAGAGACCCAGTACTTC. This encodes CASSPRQGDQETQYF.